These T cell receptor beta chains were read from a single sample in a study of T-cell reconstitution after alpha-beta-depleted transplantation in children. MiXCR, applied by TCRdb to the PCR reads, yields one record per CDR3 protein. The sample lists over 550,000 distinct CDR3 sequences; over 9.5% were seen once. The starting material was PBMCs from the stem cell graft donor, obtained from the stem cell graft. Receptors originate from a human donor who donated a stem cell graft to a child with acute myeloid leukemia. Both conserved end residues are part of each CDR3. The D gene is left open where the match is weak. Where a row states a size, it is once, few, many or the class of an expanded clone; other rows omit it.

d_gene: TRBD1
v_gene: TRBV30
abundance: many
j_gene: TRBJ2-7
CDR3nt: TGTGCCTGGAGTGTACGGGACAGCTACGAGCAGTACTTC
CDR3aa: CAWSVRDSYEQYF

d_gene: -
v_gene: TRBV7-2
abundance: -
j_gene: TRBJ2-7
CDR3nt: TGTGCCAGCAGCCCCAACGCGGGATTGGGCGAGCAGTACTTC
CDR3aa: CASSPNAGLGEQYF

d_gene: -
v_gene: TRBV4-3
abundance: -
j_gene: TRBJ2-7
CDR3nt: TGCGCCAGCAGCCAAGCGGTAGGGGGGGGGTCTCCCTACGAGCAGTACTTC
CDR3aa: CASSQAVGGGSPYEQYF

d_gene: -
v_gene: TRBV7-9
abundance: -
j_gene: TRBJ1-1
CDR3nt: TGTGCCAGCAGCCGGCGGGTGGGGGACACTGAAGCTTTCTTT
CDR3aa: CASSRRVGDTEAFF

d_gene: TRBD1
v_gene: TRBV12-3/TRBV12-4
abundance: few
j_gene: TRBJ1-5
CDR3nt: TGTGCCAGCAGCCGCGGCACCGGGACAGAGGGCAATCAGCCCCAGCATTTT
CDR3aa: CASSRGTGTEGNQPQHF

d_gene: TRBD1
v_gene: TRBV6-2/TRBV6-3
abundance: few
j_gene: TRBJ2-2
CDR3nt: TGTGCCAGCAGCACCAGGGACAGGGGAAGACCCGGGGAGCTGTTTTTT
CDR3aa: CASSTRDRGRPGELFF

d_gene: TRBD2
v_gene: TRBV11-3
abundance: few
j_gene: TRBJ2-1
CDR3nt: TGTGCCAGCAGCTTACTTCGGGGGGAGCGGGGGTTCCGCAATGAGCAGTTCTTC
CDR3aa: CASSLLRGERGFRNEQFF

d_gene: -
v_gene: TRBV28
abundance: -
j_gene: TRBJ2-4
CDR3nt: TGTGCCAGCAGTTTGGGGCAAAGGGCCAAAAACATTCAGTACTTC
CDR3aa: CASSLGQRAKNIQYF

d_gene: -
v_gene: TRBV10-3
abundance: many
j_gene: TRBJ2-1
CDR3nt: TGTGCCATCAGTTCGTCCGGGGCAGGGGTAGATGAGCAGTTCTTC
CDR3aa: CAISSSGAGVDEQFF

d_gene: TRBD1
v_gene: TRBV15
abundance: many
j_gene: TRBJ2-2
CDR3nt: TGTGCCACCAGCAGGGACAGGGCGAACACCGGGGAGCTGTTTTTT
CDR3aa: CATSRDRANTGELFF

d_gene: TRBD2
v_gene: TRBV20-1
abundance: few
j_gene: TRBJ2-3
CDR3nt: TGCAGTGCTAGAGACGGGAGGGCCGGAGATACGCAGTATTTT
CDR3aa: CSARDGRAGDTQYF

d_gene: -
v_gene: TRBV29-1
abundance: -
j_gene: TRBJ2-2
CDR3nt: TGCAGCGTAGAATCGGGACTGACCGGGGAGCTGTTTTTT
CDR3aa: CSVESGLTGELFF

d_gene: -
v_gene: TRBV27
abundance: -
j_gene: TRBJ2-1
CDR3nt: TGTGCCAGCACCGCCCTCGGGGCGAAGAACAATGAGCAGTTCTTC
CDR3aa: CASTALGAKNNEQFF

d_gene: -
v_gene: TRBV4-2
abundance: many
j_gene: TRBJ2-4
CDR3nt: TGTGCCAGCAGCCAAGCCTCAGCGGGCAAAAACATTCAGTACTTC
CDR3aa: CASSQASAGKNIQYF

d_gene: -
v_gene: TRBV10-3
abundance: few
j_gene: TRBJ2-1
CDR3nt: TGTGCCATCAGCCCGGGACTTAGGTTAAGTGAGCAGTTCTTC
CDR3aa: CAISPGLRLSEQFF

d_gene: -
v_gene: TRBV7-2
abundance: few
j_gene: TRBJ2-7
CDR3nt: TGTGCCAGCAGCTTAGCGGCGTCTAAGGGCTACGAGCAGTACTTC
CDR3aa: CASSLAASKGYEQYF

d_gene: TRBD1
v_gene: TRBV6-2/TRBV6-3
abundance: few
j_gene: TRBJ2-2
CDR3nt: TGTGCCAGCAGTACAGGGGTCACCGGGGAGCTGTTTTTT
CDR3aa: CASSTGVTGELFF

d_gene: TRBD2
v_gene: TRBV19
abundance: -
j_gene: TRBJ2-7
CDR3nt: TGTGCCAGTAGCTCAGAAGCGGGAGGGAACGAGCAGTACTTC
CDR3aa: CASSSEAGGNEQYF

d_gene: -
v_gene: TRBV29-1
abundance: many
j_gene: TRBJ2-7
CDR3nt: TGCAGCGTTTTGACAGTTTCCTACGAGCAGTACTTC
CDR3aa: CSVLTVSYEQYF

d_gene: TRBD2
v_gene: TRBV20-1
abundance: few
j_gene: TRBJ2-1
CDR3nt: TGCAGTGCTAGGCAGCAACTAGCGGGAGTTCCTTATGAGCAGTTCTTC
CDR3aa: CSARQQLAGVPYEQFF

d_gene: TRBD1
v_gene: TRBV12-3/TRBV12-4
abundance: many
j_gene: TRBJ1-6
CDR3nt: TGTGCCAGCAGCGTAGGGACAGGATATTCACCCCTCCACTTT
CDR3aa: CASSVGTGYSPLHF

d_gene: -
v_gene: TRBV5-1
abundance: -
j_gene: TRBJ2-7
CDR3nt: TGCGCCAGCACCTCGATTGACTACGAGCAGTACTTC
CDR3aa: CASTSIDYEQYF

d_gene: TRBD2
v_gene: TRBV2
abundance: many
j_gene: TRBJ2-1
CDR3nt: TGTGCCAGCAGTCCGACTAGCGGCCCCTACAATGAGCAGTTCTTC
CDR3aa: CASSPTSGPYNEQFF

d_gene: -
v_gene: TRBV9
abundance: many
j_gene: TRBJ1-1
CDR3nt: TGTGCCAGCAGCGTAGTAGGACAGTCGAACACTGAAGCTTTCTTT
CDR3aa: CASSVVGQSNTEAFF